These 4 T cell receptor beta chains were sequenced from one sample in a study of graft-versus-host responses after intestinal transplantation. Profiled with immunoSEQ multiplex PCR; TCRdb holds only in-frame clones, not every one. In the table there are about 10,000 clones, approximately 94% of which are singletons. Sequenced material: PBMCs, taken 8 days after intestinal transplant. The receptor set was obtained from a human patient who received an intestinal transplant, so some T cells may come from the graft donor.

The chain combines TRBV28 with TRBJ2-5; D is ambiguous. In germline, CDR1 is MDHEN, CDR2 SYDVKM. Trimming took off 5 bases at V and 7 bases at J, with 11 bases between the two ends. This CDR3 has 12 amino acids. Here the CDR3 DNA reads TGTGCCAGCAGTCCCACTGGATGGACCCAGTACTTC. Amino acid sequence: CASSPTGWTQYF.

This chain joins TRBV4-1 and TRBJ2-6, with unresolved D. V shed 0 bases and J shed 0 bases, with 9 bases lying between them. The CDR3 is 17 amino acids. From germline, CDR1 is MGHRA and CDR2 YSYEKL. Here the CDR3 reads CASSQDPSYSGANVLTF. As DNA, the CDR3 is TGCGCCAGCAGCCAAGACCCCAGTTACTCTGGGGCCAACGTCCTGACTTTC.

The chain carries TRBV4-1 and TRBJ2-5; a possible D gene is TRBD1 (5 bases). The CDR3 is 14 residues long. The V and J ends lost 1 base and 1 base respectively, with 7 bases between them. Germline-derived CDR1 and CDR2 are MGHRA and YSYEKL. CDR3 in amino acids: CASSQATVQETQYF. CDR3 sequence (DNA): TGCGCCAGCAGCCAAGCGACAGTCCAAGAGACCCAGTACTTC.

CDR3 sequence: CASSFGQGVYEQYF. The CDR3 DNA reads TGTGCCAGCAGCTTCGGTCAGGGGGTATACGAGCAGTACTTC. V and J are TRBV13 and TRBJ2-7; 7 bases match TRBD1. Trimming cost V 3 bases and J 4 bases; bases outside gene matches: 6. Germline CDR1 reads PRHDT; CDR2 reads FYEKMQ (reference sequence). The CDR3 is 14 residues long. Variable domain in full (rest from reference TRBV13 and TRBJ2-7): AAGVIQSPRHLIKEKRETATLKCYPIPRHDTVYWYQQGPGQDPQFLISFYEKMQSDKGSIPDRFSAQQFSDYHSELNMSSLELGDSALYFCASSFGQGVYEQYFGPGTRLTVT.